This TCR beta chain was sequenced for a study of monozygotic twins with inflammatory bowel disease. The CDR3 runs to 13 residues. In germline, CDR1 is SGHRS, CDR2 YFSETQ. A total RNA quantity of 3500 ng went into each TCR library. Using the 5' RACE reads, TCRdb records one entry per CDR3 protein without DNA. Here the sample table reports a few hundred thousand distinct CDR3 sequences. The V and J genes are TRBV5-1 and TRBJ1-1. Sequences were obtained from blood. The sequence was obtained from a human donor with ulcerative colitis or Crohn's disease, or a healthy co-twin of an affected twin (not recorded which). The chain's CDR3 is CASSLERDSEAFF.